This T cell receptor (beta chain) was identified in a study of spatial heterogeneity in lung cancer. Each molecule of TCR cDNA was tagged with one unique molecular identifier. TCRdb reprocessed the 5' RACE reads via MiXCR and lists one record per CDR3 protein. The data show approximately 11,000 distinct CDR3 sequences, with 3.9% seen just once and roughly 7.8% held by the top ten. Relative to its sample, this clonotype is medium-sized. This CDR3 is 16 amino acids long. Between the trimmed V and J ends, which lost 3 bases and 3 bases, there was a span of 18 bases. Germline loops: CDR1 MNHNS, CDR2 SASEGT. Specified time point: sample taken at primary tumor resection. Whole RNA from tumor, nontumor lung or frozen PBMC was sequenced unsorted.

This receptor was taken from a male donor with early-stage non-small cell lung cancer. The V call is TRBV6-1, the J call TRBJ2-7; no definite D call. The specimen comprised normal lung tissue next to the tumor, sampled at surgery. The CDR3 loop is CASSDDLGGIRYEQYF. The CDR3 nucleotides read TGTGCCAGCAGTGACGATCTAGGCGGAATCCGCTACGAGCAGTACTTC.